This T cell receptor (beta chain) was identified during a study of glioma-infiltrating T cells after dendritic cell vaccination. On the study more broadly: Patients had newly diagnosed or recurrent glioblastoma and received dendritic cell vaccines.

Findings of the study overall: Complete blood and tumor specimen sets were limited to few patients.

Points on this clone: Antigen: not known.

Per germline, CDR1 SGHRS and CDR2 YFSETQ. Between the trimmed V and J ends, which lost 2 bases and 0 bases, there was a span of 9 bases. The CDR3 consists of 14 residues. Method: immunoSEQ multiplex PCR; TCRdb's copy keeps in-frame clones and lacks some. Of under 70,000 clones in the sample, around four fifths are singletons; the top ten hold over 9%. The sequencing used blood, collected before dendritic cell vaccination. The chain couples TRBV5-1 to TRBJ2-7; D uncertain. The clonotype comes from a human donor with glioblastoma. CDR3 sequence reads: CASSFTTSSYEQYF. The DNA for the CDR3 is TGCGCCAGCAGCTTCACCACGAGCTCCTACGAGCAGTACTTC.